This TCR beta chain was captured in a study of cytomegalovirus exposure and HLA in healthy donors (dated by TCRdb to between 2016 and 2019). Background for the entire study: An earlier analysis of several hundred of the donors reported approximately 300 Gb of sequence data and some 110 million unique TCR beta sequences obtained from around 180 million T cells. The later analysis used no new phenotypic data to find candidate immune exposures, relying instead on TCR beta sequences and their occurrence across donors. Across approximately 420 genotyped donors of the cohort, an average of about 250,000 unique TCR beta nucleotide sequences per donor were sequenced, and 15% to 20% of those sequences were non-productive. An earlier analysis of 500 to 750 of the donors applied high-throughput TCR beta sequencing to assess whether each TCR beta V gene segment acted as functional or pseudogenic. Of the roughly 410 genotyped donors, 81% were placed in the genetic ancestry cluster associated with self-reported Caucasian donors. Every discovery cohort repertoire had been produced on one sequencing platform. In a later genetic analysis, genome-wide SNP genotypes for about 65% of the roughly 700 donors were used, and that subset was treated as a discovery cohort. The study aimed to test whether cataloging public T cell receptors could reveal signatures of past pathogen exposure. The study used immunosequencing to profile the T cell repertoires of 666 subjects and linked those repertoires to cytomegalovirus serostatus. Alongside the repertoire data, information on donor age, sex, ethnicity and CMV serostatus was compiled. To study patterns of TCR occurrence, a later analysis re-analyzed previously published TCR beta repertoires from around 670 donors and added high-resolution HLA genotyping. Both class I and class II loci were covered by HLA typing, at four-digit resolution. Roughly 300 gigabases of sequencing data and about 92 million unique TCR sequences made up an early release that covered around 640 HLA-typed donors. Besides the first cohort of around 700 subjects, a separate validation cohort made up of 90 to 150 different subjects was used. Four to six DR-DQ haplotypes were handled as single units for association and clustering, since linkage in the cohort was strong. To predict cytomegalovirus infection status, the study combined high-throughput TCR immunosequencing, statistical association of individual TCRs with disease status, and machine learning. The number of typed donors differed by locus: 629-630 for A, B, C, DRB1 and DQB1; roughly 510 for DQA1; 606 for DPA1; and about 450 for DPB1. Broader findings and caveats from the paper: For the cohort, immune exposure information was limited to CMV serostatus. A few of the identified cytomegalovirus-associated TCR beta chains were confirmed in vitro to be specific for cytomegalovirus antigens. The cohort was sequenced for TCR beta chains only, and without alpha or paired-chain data the features that could be detected were limited. Compared with the roughly 700-donor mean, donors in an Asian-associated ancestry cluster had fewer N-insertions in productive TCRs, according to a later genetic analysis. In a later analysis, the rate of TCR association differed among HLA loci, with DRB1 alleles having the most associated TCRs and HLA-C alleles having the fewest. In a later analysis, some 17,000 TCR beta sequences were associated with specific HLA alleles at a false discovery rate of 0.05. A later analysis reported that several top co-occurrence clusters appeared linked to parvovirus B19, influenza, CMV and Epstein-Barr virus. In the study, roughly 160 TCR beta chains were listed as associated with cytomegalovirus. In a later genetic analysis, a missense DCLRE1C variant was associated with V-gene and J-gene trimming of TCR beta chains, and the association was replicated in an independent cohort. According to a later analysis, most CMV-associated TCR beta chains appeared to be HLA-restricted, and the HLA associations seemed to be driven largely by CMV exposure. A further reported finding was that TCR beta sequences accurately predicted the HLA-A and HLA-B alleles for most subjects in the first cohort. When HLA alleles, especially DR and DQ, strongly co-occurred, attributing TCR associations to individual alleles was difficult. A cluster of highly shared sequence variants was judged likely to be a technical artifact of the sequencing pipeline. Roughly uniform sequencing depth across donors was assumed in presence/absence analyses, although this assumption may not hold. Because some donors lacked HLA typing at each locus, the association tests relied only on the typed subset. Across donors, most TCR sequences were observed very rarely, whereas some public TCRs were present in many individuals. Broadly in line with IMGT annotations, most TCR beta V segments showed up in productive rearrangements about 87% or about 30% of the time in an earlier analysis of approximately 600 of the donors. The authors suggested that the approach could potentially be extended to other disease states and immunological phenotypes. Correlated functional status among segregating V segments might be attributable to linkage disequilibrium, but an unknown experimental factor could not be ruled out. A later analysis found that HLA-associated TCR beta chains were more clonally expanded and had lower generation probabilities than equally common non-associated chains. Because counts were too low, about 18 rarely observed V segments, including chromosome 9 orphons, were left out of the earlier analysis of several hundred of the donors. Some IMGT-functional V segments, including TRBV6-2 and TRBV6-3, could not be told apart with the 87-base-pair reads, so those segments were excluded. Cytomegalovirus status was reported to be diagnosed by the classifier with high specificity and sensitivity in both the original and validation cohorts.

V and J lose 3 bases and 2 bases, and a span of 4 bases separates them. The germline V gene sets CDR1 to MDHEN and CDR2 to SYDVKM. The CDR3 holds 12 amino acids from the cysteine to the phenylalanine. Just the 36-base CDR3 DNA is kept, in frame starting at base 1. Note on this clone: What this receptor recognizes is not known. Base quality data are lacking; no much larger clone is found one base away.

In total, fewer than 750 healthy bone marrow donors made up the cohort. At the time of sampling, every cohort member was nominally healthy, though immune exposures that went unrecorded were likely present. The donor was CMV seronegative and belonged to the group of more than 300 seronegative cohort members. Every donor gave a peripheral blood sample, and the peripheral blood mononuclear cells from that sample were used for TCR beta sequencing. Genomic DNA was extracted from the blood cell samples with the Qiagen DNeasy Blood Extraction Kit. Library preparation employed the immunoSEQ multiplex PCR assay. A mixture of 60 forward primers for TCR Vbeta segments and 13 reverse primers for TCR Jbeta segments was used in the multiplex PCR. Amplification of the CDR3 region of rearranged TCR beta genes was performed with a multiplex PCR assay on genomic DNA. Amplified TCR beta libraries were sequenced as 87-base-pair reads on the Illumina HiSeq System. On the study's bioinformatics: A later analysis tallied roughly 78 million unique TCR beta chains across the 666 repertoires, and roughly 11 million of those chains were shared by two or more donors. To remove PCR and sequencing errors, raw reads were error-corrected and collapsed into unique sequences using a nearest-neighbor algorithm that merged closely related sequences. Alignment of CDR3 sequences to IMGT reference sequences was used to assign V, D and J gene segments. For a sequence to be retained, at least a six-nucleotide match to both a V gene segment and a J gene segment was required. A rearrangement counted as productive if the CDR3 had no stop codons and remained in frame with V and J, and every other rearrangement counted as non-productive. CDR3 was defined according to IMGT convention as the region running from the second conserved V-encoded cysteine to the conserved J-encoded phenylalanine. Sequences without an unambiguous match to a single V gene segment were excluded from the earlier analysis of 587 of the donors. An earlier analysis of 587 of the donors called V segments functional above 56.7% productive rearrangements and segregating when the between-donor standard deviation exceeded 5%. A statistical classification framework was developed to diagnose cytomegalovirus status using the catalog of TCR beta chain sequences. V and J gene assignment, in a later analysis, came from comparing TCR nucleotide sequences with IMGT/GENE-DB human TR gene sequences. A later analysis assigned CDR3 sequences and most-parsimonious VDJ recombination scenarios with the TCRdist pipeline. In a later analysis, every TCR beta chain was defined by the combination of its CDR3 amino acid sequence and its V-gene family, and reads without a unique V-gene family were dropped. To address suspected cross-contamination and a sequencing artifact, a later analysis removed 450 to 700 highly shared, low-generation-probability nucleotide sequences. In a later analysis, a clonal expansion index for each public chain was calculated from normalized within-repertoire ranks of inferred template counts. A later analysis computed generation probabilities with a VDJ recombination model fitted to out-of-frame rearrangements, and checked the results against IGoR. Hypergeometric tests were used in a later analysis to score TCR-TCR, TCR-HLA and TCR-CMV co-occurrence, with a repertoire-size bias correction applied to the TCR pairs. To estimate false discovery rates, a later analysis permuted the HLA or CMV assignments 20 times. In a later analysis, co-occurring TCRs were grouped using DBSCAN, with TCRdist sequence similarity added in when clustering inside HLA-allele-positive subsets. Co-occurrence clustering excluded repertoires with fewer than 30,000 or more than 120,000 public chains, plus five with anomalous nucleotide sharing. TCRdb stores this immuneACCESS table with in-frame sequences only. Part of the clones is absent; in the studies checked, under half of the shortfall reflects unresolved V genes, and no reason is known for the rest. The DNA gave D and trimming, while V, J and clone size come from that table. This sample gives over 90,000 clones in total; 75% to 90% of them show up just once. Just over 2.5% of the sample is taken by the ten largest.

This receptor was identified in a man aged 35 to 55 in good health and CMV-seronegative. Material for sequencing was PBMCs. The chain is made from TRBV28 and TRBJ2-5, with the D gene not clear enough to name. CDR3 sequence: CASSFGQETQYF. Read as DNA, the sequence is TGTGCCAGCAGTTTCGGGCAAGAGACCCAGTACTTC.